Sequencing of this T cell receptor (beta chain) was carried out in a study of cytomegalovirus exposure and HLA in healthy donors. Broader study findings: Most subjects had HLA-A and HLA-B alleles reportedly predicted accurately by TCR beta sequences.

The primer mix had 60 Vbeta and 13 Jbeta primers. In the study's own analysis: It was a later analysis that counted 79 million or so unique TCR beta chains, of which around 11 million were shared. Only in-frame clones appear in the TCRdb table, and some are missing; sequencing was by immunoSEQ multiplex PCR. Clonal size and the V and J genes are those of that table, whereas D and trimming came from the DNA. This table holds around 150,000 clones, about 71% found once. About this clone itself: Its antigen is undetermined.

CDR3 length equals 15 residues. V was pared by 2 bases and J by 9 bases, with 11 bases of the junction left unmatched. Germline loops: CDR1 KGHSY, CDR2 FQNENV. The chain uses TRBV16 and TRBJ1-2; 8 bases align to TRBD1. The sequence was obtained from a woman under 40 in good health and CMV-seronegative. Sequencing was performed on PBMCs. The CDR3 DNA sequence: TGTGCCAGCAGCCAACCGTTTCGGGACAGGAGTAGCTACACCTTC. It translates to CASSQPFRDRSSYTF.